The 23 T cell receptor beta chains reported below all come from one sample, sequenced in a study of blood T cell repertoires in COVID-19. The table came from immunoSEQ multiplex PCR; TCRdb's copy has only in-frame clones and leaves some out. The top ten hold roughly 8.2% of the sample, which has 140,000 to 150,000 clones, about 76% seen once. The source material was peripheral blood. Source of these receptors: a human donor in a cohort sampled during active COVID-19.

The chain links TRBV9 to TRBJ2-7, with 8 nucleotides matching TRBD2. The length of the CDR3 is 17 residues. Germline CDR1 is SGDLS and CDR2 is YYNGEE. Unmatched junction bases numbered 12, after V lost 0 bases and J lost 4 bases. CDR3 region: CASSVAVAGGPVYEQYF. For the CDR3, the DNA is TGTGCCAGCAGCGTAGCTGTGGCGGGAGGCCCGGTTTACGAGCAGTACTTC.

This chain connects TRBV7-8 to TRBJ2-7; 10 bases align to TRBD2. The trim removed 1 base at V and 5 bases at J, leaving 11 bases unmatched. The CDR3 runs 17 residues. Germline CDR1 SGHVS, CDR2 FQNEAQ. The CDR3, as DNA: TGTGCCAGCAGCTTAGGAGCCCTAGCGGGAGTATCCAACGAGCAGTACTTC. It codes for CASSLGALAGVSNEQYF.

A few counts support this clone. V and J are TRBV27 and TRBJ2-5, with TRBD1 matching 7 bases. The CDR3 covers 13 residues. Trimming at V came to 6 bases and at J to 4 bases, leaving 5 bases not matched to a gene. Germline V gene sequence: CDR1 MNHEY, CDR2 SMNVEV (reference sequence). Here the CDR3 reads CASRQGVLETQYF. The CDR3 DNA reads TGTGCCAGCAGGCAGGGGGTCTTAGAGACCCAGTACTTC.

V is TRBV5-1 and J is TRBJ2-1, with TRBD1 as a possible D gene (6 bases). Germline-derived CDR1 and CDR2 are SGHRS and YFSETQ. Trimming left V 4 bases short and J 5 bases short, with 19 bases between. This CDR3 contains 16 residues. CDR3 protein: CASSQIPGVGHNEQFF. In nucleotides, the CDR3 is TGCGCCAGCAGCCAAATCCCAGGGGTCGGGCACAATGAGCAGTTCTTC.

This rearrangement joins TRBV28 to TRBJ2-7, with a possible D match to TRBD1 (5 bases). CDR3 length: 14 residues. Trimming removed 5 bases at V and 2 bases at J, with 13 bases between. The germline V gene encodes CDR1 MDHEN and CDR2 SYDVKM. In DNA form, the CDR3 reads TGTGCCAGCAGTACTTTAGGCAGGGCCTACGAGCAGTACTTC. It encodes CASSTLGRAYEQYF.

This clone appeared a single time. V is TRBV11-3 and J is TRBJ2-2, with TRBD2 as a possible D gene (5 bases). This CDR3 is built from 15 residues. The V end was cut by 0 bases, the J end by 1 base, with 6 bases between. CDR1 SGHNT and CDR2 YENEEA come from the germline V gene. CDR3 bases: TGTGCCAGCAGCTTAGACCGGGGGAACACCGGGGAGCTGTTTTTT. It is translated as CASSLDRGNTGELFF.

This chain links TRBV4-3 with TRBJ2-1; 12 bases are a match to TRBD2. The V gene's germline CDR1 is LGHNA and CDR2 YSLEER. CDR3 length: 16 amino acids. V lost 4 bases to trimming and J lost 5 bases; unmatched junction nucleotides: 6. The CDR3 region has the DNA TGCGCCAGCAGCCGCCGGACTAGCGGGGATGACAATGAGCAGTTCTTC. Translated, it gives CASSRRTSGDDNEQFF.

This sequence joins TRBV18 and TRBJ2-6, with a weak D call TRBD1 (6 bases). The CDR3 spans 16 residues. Between the trimmed V and J ends, which lost 3 bases and 3 bases, there was a span of 12 bases. CDR1 is KGHSH and CDR2 is LQKENI in the germline V gene. As DNA, the CDR3 is TGTGCCAGCTCACCCGATCAGGGGTTTGGGGCCAACGTCCTGACTTTC. As protein: CASSPDQGFGANVLTF.

This clone was observed a handful of times. The genes are TRBV6-6 and TRBJ2-3; 9 bases are a match to TRBD1. The CDR3 has 14 amino acids. CDR1 and CDR2 from the germline V gene are MNHNY and SVGAGI (reference sequence). V was pared by 3 bases and J by 4 bases, with 2 bases of the junction left unmatched. The CDR3 reads CASSYRQGADTQYF. CDR3 coding DNA: TGTGCCAGCAGTTATCGACAGGGGGCAGATACGCAGTATTTT.

This chain joins TRBV28 and TRBJ2-7; 12 bases agree with TRBD2. J was trimmed by 0 bases and V by 6 bases; bases with no gene match: 12. The germline CDR1 and CDR2 sequences are MDHEN and SYDVKM. This CDR3 region has 18 residues. CDR3 residues: CASRLIPPTSGSSYEQYF. DNA of the CDR3: TGTGCCAGCAGGTTAATTCCGCCGACTAGCGGGAGCTCCTACGAGCAGTACTTC.

In DNA, the CDR3 is TGCGCCAGCAGCCAAGATATGGGTCCGGCTAGCGGTAGCACAGATACGCAGTATTTT. This gives the protein CASSQDMGPASGSTDTQYF. V gene TRBV4-3 combines with J gene TRBJ2-3; 7 bases line up with TRBD2. Germline-derived CDR1 and CDR2 are LGHNA and YSLEER. With V trimmed by 0 bases and J by 0 bases, 12 bases remained unmatched. The length of the CDR3 is 19 residues.

The CDR3 spells CASSSPRTGANNQPQHF. In DNA form, the CDR3 reads TGTGCCAGCAGTTCACCTAGGACAGGGGCTAACAATCAGCCCCAGCATTTT. The V and J genes are TRBV6-2 or TRBV6-3 and TRBJ1-5; 9 bases fit TRBD1. Trimming took 4 bases from V and 3 from J; bases not matched to a gene: 10. The CDR3 runs to 17 residues. Germline V gene data show CDR1 as MNHEY and CDR2 as SVGEGT.

This rearrangement joins TRBV5-8 to TRBJ1-5; 11 bases fit TRBD1. The ends lost 5 bases at V and 1 base at J; junction bases unmatched: 8. Germline V gives CDR1 SGHTS, CDR2 YDEGEE. The CDR3 has 17 residues. The CDR3 loop is CASRPGQGGLSNQPQHF. The DNA of the CDR3 is TGTGCCAGCAGGCCGGGACAGGGGGGGTTGAGCAATCAGCCCCAGCATTTT. The full variable domain, with the rest looked up from reference TRBV5-8 and TRBJ1-5, is EAGVTQSPTHLIKTRGQQATLRCSPISGHTSVYWYQQALGLGLQFLLWYDEGEERNRGNFPPRFSGRQFPNYSSELNVNALELEDSALYLCASRPGQGGLSNQPQHFGDGTRLSIL.

This clone was recorded a few times. The rearrangement links TRBV7-9 to TRBJ1-6, with unresolved D. The ends were cut back, 8 bases at V and 7 bases at J, with 9 bases in the middle. The CDR3 is 12 residues long. Germline V gene lookup returns CDR1 SEHNR and CDR2 FQNEAQ (reference sequence). The CDR3 reads CASGRENSPLHF. The CDR3 DNA follows: TGTGCCAGCGGGCGGGAGAATTCACCCCTCCACTTT.

As to this clone: Other DNA sequences in this specimen translate into the identical CDR3. This chain links TRBV5-1 with TRBJ2-5; no firm D call. Looked up from germline, CDR1 is SGHRS and CDR2 is YFSETQ. Trimming left V 0 bases short and J 3 bases short, with 3 bases between. There are 12 residues in the CDR3. The CDR3 DNA reads as TGCGCCAGCAGCTTGGCGGAAGAGACCCAGTACTTC. It encodes CASSLAEETQYF.

V is TRBV6-5 and J is TRBJ2-7, with a tentative D call TRBD1 (6 bases). The germline gives CDR1 MNHEY, CDR2 SVGAGI. The CDR3 is 15 residues long. V gave up 6 bases and J gave up 3 bases, with 18 bases separating them. This chain's CDR3 is CASSARQGTIYEQYF. The CDR3 bases are TGTGCCAGCAGCGCCAGGCAGGGGACCATCTACGAGCAGTACTTC.

There are a few counts of this clone. The J gene is TRBJ2-2, the V gene TRBV7-2, with TRBD2 matching 14 bases. Germline lookup yields CDR1 SGHTA and CDR2 FQGNSA. Germline trimming cut 1 base from V and 8 bases from J; bases unmatched to any gene: 6. This CDR3 is 17 amino acids long. The CDR3 region has the DNA TGTGCCAGCAGCTTAGGCGGGACTAGCGGGAGAGGAGGGGAGCTGTTTTTT. It specifies CASSLGGTSGRGGELFF.

The rearrangement uses TRBV6-5 and TRBJ1-4; weak D call: TRBD1 (6 bases). The CDR3 is made up of 15 amino acids. Trimming shortened V by 0 bases and J by 4 bases, and 9 bases separated the two germline ends. Germline CDR1 is MNHEY and CDR2 is SVGAGI. Here the CDR3 reads CASSYSDRSNEKLFF. In nucleotides, the CDR3 is TGTGCCAGCAGTTACTCGGACAGAAGTAATGAAAAACTGTTTTTT.

This clone appeared a single time. The J gene is TRBJ1-5, the V gene TRBV7-9; 7 nucleotides line up with TRBD1. Trimming at V came to 5 bases and at J to 6 bases, leaving 7 bases not matched to a gene. Germline-derived CDR1 and CDR2 are SEHNR and FQNEAQ (reference sequence). The CDR3 is 14 amino acids. CDR3 sequence reads: CASSATGDSQPQHF. The DNA for the CDR3 is TGTGCCAGCAGCGCAACAGGGGATAGTCAGCCCCAGCATTTT. The full variable domain, completed using reference TRBV7-9 and TRBJ1-5, is DTGVSQNPRHKITKRGQNVTFRCDPISEHNRLYWYRQTLGQGPEFLTYFQNEAQLEKSRLLSDRFSAERPKGSFSTLEIQRTEQGDSAMYLCASSATGDSQPQHFGDGTRLSIL.

This sequence joins TRBV7-3 and TRBJ2-7, with a possible D match to TRBD1 (7 bases). This CDR3 is 15 amino acids long. Trimming removed 0 bases at V and 3 bases at J, with 12 bases between. Germline assignment: CDR1 SGHTA and CDR2 FQGTGA. The CDR3 spells CASSLTGQGGYEQYF. The CDR3 DNA follows: TGTGCCAGCAGCTTAACGGGCCAGGGGGGCTACGAGCAGTACTTC.

This clone appeared a few times. The rearrangement links TRBV18 to TRBJ2-5; D is possibly TRBD1 (5 bases). The CDR3 has 14 amino acids. V shed 2 bases and J shed 5 bases, with 12 bases lying between them. The V gene's germline CDR1 is KGHSH and CDR2 LQKENI. CDR3 amino acids: CASSPGQVGETQYF. As DNA, the CDR3 is TGTGCCAGCTCACCAGGACAAGTTGGGGAGACCCAGTACTTC.

This clone came up once. This sequence joins TRBV19 and TRBJ2-6; no definite D call. The CDR3 is made up of 15 amino acids. Trimming pared 6 bases from V and 0 bases from J, leaving 9 bases between. The V gene's germline CDR1 is LNHDA and CDR2 SQIVND (reference sequence). For the CDR3, the DNA is TGTGCCAGTAGCGGGTCCGGCTCTGGGGCCAACGTCCTGACTTTC. Translating it yields CASSGSGSGANVLTF.

This clone was seen a single time. The DNA of the CDR3 is TGTGCCAGCAGCCTACAAAGTTGGTCCGGACAGGGGGCAGTTCAGCCCCAGCATTTT. Protein product: CASSLQSWSGQGAVQPQHF. The chain carries TRBV4-2 and TRBJ1-5; 11 bases are shared with TRBD1. The CDR3 is made up of 19 amino acids. Losses at the gene ends were 4 bases for V and 6 bases for J; bases not matched to a gene: 17. Per germline, CDR1 LGHNA and CDR2 YNFKEQ.